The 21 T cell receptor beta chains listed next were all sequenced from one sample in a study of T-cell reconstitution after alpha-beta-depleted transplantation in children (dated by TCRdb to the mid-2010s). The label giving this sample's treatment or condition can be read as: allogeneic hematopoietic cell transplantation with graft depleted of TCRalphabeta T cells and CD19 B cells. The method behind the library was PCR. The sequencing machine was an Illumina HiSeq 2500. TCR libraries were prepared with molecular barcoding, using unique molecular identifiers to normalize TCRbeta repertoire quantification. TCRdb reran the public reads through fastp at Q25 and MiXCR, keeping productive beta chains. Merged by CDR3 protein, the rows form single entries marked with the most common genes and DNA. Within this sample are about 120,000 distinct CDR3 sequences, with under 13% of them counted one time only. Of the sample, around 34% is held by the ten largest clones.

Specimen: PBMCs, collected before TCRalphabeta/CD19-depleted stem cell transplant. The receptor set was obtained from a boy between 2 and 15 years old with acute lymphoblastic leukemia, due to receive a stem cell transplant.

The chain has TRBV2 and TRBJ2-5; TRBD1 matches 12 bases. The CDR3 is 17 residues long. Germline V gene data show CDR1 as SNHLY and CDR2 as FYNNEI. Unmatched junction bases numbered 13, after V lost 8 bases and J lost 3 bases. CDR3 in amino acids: CASPPKPGQGAKETQYF. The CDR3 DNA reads TGTGCCAGCCCTCCTAAGCCGGGACAGGGGGCTAAAGAGACCCAGTACTTC.

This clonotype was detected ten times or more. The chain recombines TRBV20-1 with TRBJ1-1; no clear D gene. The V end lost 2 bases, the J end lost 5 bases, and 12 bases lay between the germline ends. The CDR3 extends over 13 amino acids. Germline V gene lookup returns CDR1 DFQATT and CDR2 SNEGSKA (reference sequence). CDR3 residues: CSARRGSETEAFF. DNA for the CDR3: TGCAGTGCTAGAAGAGGGTCTGAGACTGAAGCTTTCTTT.

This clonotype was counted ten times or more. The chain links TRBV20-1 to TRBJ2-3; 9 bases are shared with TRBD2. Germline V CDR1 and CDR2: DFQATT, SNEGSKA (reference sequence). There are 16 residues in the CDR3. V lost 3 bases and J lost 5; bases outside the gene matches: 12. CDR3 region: CSASPFATLAGDTQYF. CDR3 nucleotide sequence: TGCAGTGCTAGTCCCTTCGCCACACTAGCGGGAGATACGCAGTATTTT.

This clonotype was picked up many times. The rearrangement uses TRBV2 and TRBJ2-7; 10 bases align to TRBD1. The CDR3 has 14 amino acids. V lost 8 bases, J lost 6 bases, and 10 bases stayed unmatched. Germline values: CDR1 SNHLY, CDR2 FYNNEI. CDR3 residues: CASGDRGFPSEQYF. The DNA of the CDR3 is TGTGCCAGCGGGGACAGGGGTTTTCCGTCCGAGCAGTACTTC.

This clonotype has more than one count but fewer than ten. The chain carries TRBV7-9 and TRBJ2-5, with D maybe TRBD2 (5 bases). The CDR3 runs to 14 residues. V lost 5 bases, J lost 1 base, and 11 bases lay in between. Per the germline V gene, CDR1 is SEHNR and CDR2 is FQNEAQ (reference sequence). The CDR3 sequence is CASSPGRGQETQYF. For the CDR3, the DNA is TGTGCCAGCAGCCCCGGCCGGGGCCAAGAGACCCAGTACTTC.

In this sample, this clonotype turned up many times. The CDR3 nucleotides are TGTGCCAGCAGTTCCACCAGATTAGGCTACATTCAGTACTTC. This sequence encodes CASSSTRLGYIQYF. V is TRBV6-6 and J is TRBJ2-4; no definite D call. Germline V lookup: CDR1 MNHNY, CDR2 SVGAGI (reference sequence). Trimming shortened V by 4 bases and J by 8 bases, and 15 bases separated the two germline ends. The CDR3 totals 14 residues.

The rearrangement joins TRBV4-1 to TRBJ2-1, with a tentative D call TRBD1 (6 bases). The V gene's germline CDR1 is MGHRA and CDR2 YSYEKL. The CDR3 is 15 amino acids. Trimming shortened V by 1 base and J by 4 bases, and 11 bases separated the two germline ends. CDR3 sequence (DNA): TGCGCCAGCAGCCAAGCGAAACAGGGATACAATGAGCAGTTCTTC. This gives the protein CASSQAKQGYNEQFF.

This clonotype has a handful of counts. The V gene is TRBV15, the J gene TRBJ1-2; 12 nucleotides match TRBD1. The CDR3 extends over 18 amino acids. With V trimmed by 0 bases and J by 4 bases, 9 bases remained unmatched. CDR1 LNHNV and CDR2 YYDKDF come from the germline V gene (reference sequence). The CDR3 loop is CATSREGGTGGSGYGYTF. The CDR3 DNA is TGTGCCACCAGCAGAGAGGGGGGGACAGGGGGCTCTGGCTATGGCTACACCTTC.

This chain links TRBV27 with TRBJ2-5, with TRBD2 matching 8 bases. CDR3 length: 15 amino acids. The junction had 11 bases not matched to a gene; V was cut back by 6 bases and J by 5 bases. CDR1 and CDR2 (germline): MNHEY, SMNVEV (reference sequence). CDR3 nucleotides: TGTGCCAGCAGACAGAACGGGAGGGGGGAGGAGACCCAGTACTTC. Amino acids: CASRQNGRGEETQYF.

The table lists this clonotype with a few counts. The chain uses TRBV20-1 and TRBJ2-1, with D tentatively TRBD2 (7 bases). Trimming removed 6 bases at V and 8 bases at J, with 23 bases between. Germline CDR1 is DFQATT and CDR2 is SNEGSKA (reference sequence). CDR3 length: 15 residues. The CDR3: CSATKGWEGEHEQFF. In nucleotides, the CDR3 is TGCAGTGCCACAAAGGGGTGGGAGGGGGAGCATGAGCAGTTCTTC.

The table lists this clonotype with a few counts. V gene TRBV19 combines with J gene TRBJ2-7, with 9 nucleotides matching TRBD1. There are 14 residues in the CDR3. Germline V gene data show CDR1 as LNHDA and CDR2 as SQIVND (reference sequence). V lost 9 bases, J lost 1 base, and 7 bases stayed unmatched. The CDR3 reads CASSGTGYSYEQYF. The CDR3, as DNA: TGTGCCAGCTCAGGGACAGGGTATTCCTACGAGCAGTACTTC.

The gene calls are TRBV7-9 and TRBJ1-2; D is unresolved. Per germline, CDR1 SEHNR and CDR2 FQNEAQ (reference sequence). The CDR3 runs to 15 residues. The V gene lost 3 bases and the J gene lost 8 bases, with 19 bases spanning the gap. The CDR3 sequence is CASSFAQNFVSGYTF. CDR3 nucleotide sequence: TGTGCCAGCAGCTTCGCCCAGAATTTCGTCTCAGGCTACACCTTC.

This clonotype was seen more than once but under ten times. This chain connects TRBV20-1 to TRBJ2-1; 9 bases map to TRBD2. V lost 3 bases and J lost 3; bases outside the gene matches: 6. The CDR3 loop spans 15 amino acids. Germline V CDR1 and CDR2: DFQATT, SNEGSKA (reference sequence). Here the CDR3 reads CSARVRRGGYNEQFF. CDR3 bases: TGCAGTGCTAGGGTACGGCGGGGGGGCTACAATGAGCAGTTCTTC.

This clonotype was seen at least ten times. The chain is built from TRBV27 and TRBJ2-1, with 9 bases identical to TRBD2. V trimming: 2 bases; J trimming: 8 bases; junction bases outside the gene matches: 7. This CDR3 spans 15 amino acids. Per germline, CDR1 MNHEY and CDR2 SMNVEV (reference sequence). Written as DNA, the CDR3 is TGTGCCAGCAGTTTAGTGGGACTAGCCTTCGATGAGCAGTTCTTC. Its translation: CASSLVGLAFDEQFF.

The CDR3 reads CSVQGMNTEAFF. CDR3 DNA sequence: TGCAGCGTGCAGGGGATGAACACTGAAGCTTTCTTT. The chain has TRBV29-1 and TRBJ1-1, with D perhaps matching TRBD1 (6 bases). Germline CDR1 is SQVTM and CDR2 is ANQGSEA. The CDR3 loop spans 12 amino acids. Trimming cost V 6 bases and J 0 bases, with 8 bases left between them.

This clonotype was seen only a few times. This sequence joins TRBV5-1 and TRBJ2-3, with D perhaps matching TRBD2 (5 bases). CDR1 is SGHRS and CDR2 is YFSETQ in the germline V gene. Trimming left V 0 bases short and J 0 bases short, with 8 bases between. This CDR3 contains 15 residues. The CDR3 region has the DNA TGCGCCAGCAGCTTGGAACGGGGAAGCACAGATACGCAGTATTTT. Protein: CASSLERGSTDTQYF.

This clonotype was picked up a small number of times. Here the CDR3 DNA reads TGCAGTGCTACAATCCCAGGGGGGATTTACACTGAAGCTTTCTTT. The encoded protein is CSATIPGGIYTEAFF. The chain joins TRBV20-1 to TRBJ1-1, with 7 bases aligning to TRBD1. This CDR3 has 15 residues. The germline V gene encodes CDR1 DFQATT and CDR2 SNEGSKA (reference sequence). J was trimmed by 3 bases and V by 4 bases; bases with no gene match: 11.

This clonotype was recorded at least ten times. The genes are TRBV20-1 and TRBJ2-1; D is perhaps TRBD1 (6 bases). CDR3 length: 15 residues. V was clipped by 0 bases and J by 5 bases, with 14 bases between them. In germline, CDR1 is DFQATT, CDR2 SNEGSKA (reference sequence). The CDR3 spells CSARDLRGSNNEQFF. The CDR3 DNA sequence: TGCAGTGCTAGAGACCTCAGGGGCTCTAACAATGAGCAGTTCTTC.

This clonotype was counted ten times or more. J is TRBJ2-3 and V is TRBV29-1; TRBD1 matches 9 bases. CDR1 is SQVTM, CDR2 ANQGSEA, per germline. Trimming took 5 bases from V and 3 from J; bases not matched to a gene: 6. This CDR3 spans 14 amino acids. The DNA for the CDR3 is TGCAGCGTTATGGGACAGGGTGTAACAGATACGCAGTATTTT. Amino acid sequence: CSVMGQGVTDTQYF.

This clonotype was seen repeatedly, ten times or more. This CDR3 is CSAIPTPGNTIYF. The CDR3 nucleotides read TGCAGTGCTATACCAACACCTGGAAACACCATATATTTT. This chain joins TRBV20-1 and TRBJ1-3; no definite D call. This CDR3 region has 13 residues. Trimming shortened V by 4 bases and J by 2 bases, and 9 bases separated the two germline ends. The V gene's germline CDR1 is DFQATT and CDR2 SNEGSKA (reference sequence).

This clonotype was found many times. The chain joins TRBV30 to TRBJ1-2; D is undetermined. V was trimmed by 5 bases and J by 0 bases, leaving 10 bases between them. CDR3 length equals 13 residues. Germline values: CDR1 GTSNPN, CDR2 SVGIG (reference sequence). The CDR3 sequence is CAWGGIANYGYTF. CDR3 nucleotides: TGTGCCTGGGGCGGAATAGCTAACTATGGCTACACCTTC.